Below, 14 T cell receptor beta chains from the same sample are listed, as sequenced in a study of cytomegalovirus exposure and HLA in healthy donors. Sequencing was performed with immunoSEQ multiplex PCR; in TCRdb, only in-frame clones are kept and a portion is missing. The sample contains some 340,000 clones, about nine tenths of which appear only once. The source material was PBMCs. The receptors were sampled from a woman in her twenties or thirties in good health and CMV-seropositive.

The chain couples TRBV4-3 to TRBJ1-6; the D is unclear. CDR1 is LGHNA and CDR2 is YSLEER in the germline V gene. The CDR3 runs 12 residues. V lost 0 bases, J lost 13 bases, and 7 bases lay in between. The CDR3 is CASSQDSQPLHF. DNA of the CDR3: TGCGCCAGCAGCCAAGATAGCCAGCCCCTCCACTTT.

The rearrangement uses TRBV4-1 and TRBJ2-7; 11 nucleotides agree with TRBD2. After removal of 0 bases from V and 9 bases from J, the junction contained 10 bases not matched to a gene. CDR3 length: 16 amino acids. CDR1 and CDR2 from the germline V gene are MGHRA and YSYEKL. CDR3 sequence: CASSQERTSGSRGQYF. CDR3 in DNA: TGCGCCAGCAGCCAAGAGCGGACTAGCGGGTCCCGGGGGCAGTACTTC.

V gene TRBV2 combines with J gene TRBJ2-1, with 9 bases fitting TRBD2. The CDR3 consists of 14 residues. V dropped 2 bases and J dropped 12; count of bases not matched to a gene: 8. CDR1 SNHLY and CDR2 FYNNEI come from the germline V gene. CDR3 sequence reads: CASSEIAGAQWQFF. CDR3 in DNA: TGTGCCAGCAGTGAAATAGCGGGAGCCCAGTGGCAGTTCTTC. Full variable domain (missing parts from reference TRBV2 and TRBJ2-1): EPEVTQTPSHQVTQMGQEVILRCVPISNHLYFYWYRQILGQKVEFLVSFYNNEISEKSEIFDDQFSVERPDGSNFTLKIRSTKLEDSAMYFCASSEIAGAQWQFFGPGTRLTVL.

The rearrangement joins TRBV6-1 to TRBJ1-2; D is possibly TRBD1 (6 bases). Germline CDR1 reads MNHNS; CDR2 reads SASEGT. The CDR3 extends over 17 amino acids. The V and J ends lost 0 bases and 3 bases respectively, with 17 bases between them. CDR3 bases: TGTGCCAGCAGTGAAGCGTGGGGGCGCGGAGGGTACTATGGCTACACCTTC. It yields the protein CASSEAWGRGGYYGYTF.

The rearrangement links TRBV5-6 to TRBJ2-3, with D possibly TRBD2 on 7 matching bases. The CDR3 runs to 17 residues. Germline lookup yields CDR1 SGHDT and CDR2 YYEEEE. With 0 bases removed from V and 2 bases from J, the gap between germline ends came to 16 bases. The DNA of the CDR3 is TGTGCCAGCAGCTTGGGGTCGGGGGGCCCCAACACAGATACGCAGTATTTT. As protein: CASSLGSGGPNTDTQYF.

This chain connects TRBV9 to TRBJ2-1; TRBD2 aligns across 12 bases. CDR1 and CDR2 from the germline V gene are SGDLS and YYNGEE. The CDR3 runs to 18 residues. The J segment lost 5 bases and the V segment lost 1 base, leaving 10 bases of the junction unmatched. The CDR3 DNA is TGTGCCAGCAGCGTATGGGCTAGCGGGGGGGCCGAGGACAATGAGCAGTTCTTC. Amino acids: CASSVWASGGAEDNEQFF.

The chain employs TRBV7-6 and TRBJ2-3; TRBD2 matches 7 bases. Unmatched junction bases numbered 8, after V lost 5 bases and J lost 6 bases. This CDR3 region has 14 residues. The germline CDR1 and CDR2 sequences are SGHVS and FNYEAQ. The CDR3 nucleotides are TGTGCCAGCAGCCCGGTGGGGGGGACCGATACGCAGTATTTT. Translation: CASSPVGGTDTQYF.

The chain combines TRBV28 with TRBJ1-1; D is perhaps TRBD1 (6 bases). V gave up 6 bases and J gave up 6 bases, with 14 bases separating them. Germline CDR1 MDHEN, CDR2 SYDVKM. This CDR3 comprises 13 residues. CDR3 loop: CASSQGGVSEAFF. The CDR3 DNA reads TGTGCCAGCAGCCAAGGGGGGGTCTCTGAAGCTTTCTTT.

This clone has only one observation. For the CDR3, the DNA is TGTGCCAGCAGAAAAGGAGGCGGCACCTACGAGCAGTACTTC. Its protein product is CASRKGGGTYEQYF. The chain has TRBV27 and TRBJ2-7; a weak D match, TRBD2 (5 bases). Deletions cut 6 bases from V and 2 bases from J, with 14 bases between. The CDR3 spans 14 residues. Germline CDR1 and CDR2: MNHEY and SMNVEV (reference sequence).

This rearrangement joins TRBV11-3 to TRBJ2-3; maybe TRBD2 (6 bases). Trimming pared 3 bases from V and 4 bases from J, leaving 11 bases between. The CDR3 has 14 amino acids. Germline V gene sequence: CDR1 SGHNT, CDR2 YENEEA. The CDR3: CASSLTRPPDTQYF. The CDR3 DNA reads TGTGCCAGCAGCTTGACTAGGCCCCCAGATACGCAGTATTTT.

The chain combines TRBV7-3 with TRBJ2-7; 8 nucleotides line up with TRBD1. After removal of 2 bases from V and 7 bases from J, the junction contained 7 bases not matched to a gene. The germline V gene has CDR1 SGHTA and CDR2 FQGTGA. This CDR3 region has 14 residues. CDR3: CASSLGQGAKEQYF. The CDR3 coding sequence is TGTGCCAGCAGCTTAGGACAGGGTGCAAAAGAGCAGTACTTC.

The CDR3 sequence: CATENLLAGDTQYF. The CDR3, as DNA: TGTGCCACCGAGAATTTACTAGCGGGAGATACGCAGTATTTT. The V call is TRBV27, the J call TRBJ2-3; 9 bases map to TRBD2. Germline values: CDR1 MNHEY, CDR2 SMNVEV (reference sequence). Trimming at V came to 10 bases and at J to 5 bases, leaving 10 bases not matched to a gene. The length of the CDR3 is 14 residues.

The chain has TRBV5-6 and TRBJ2-2; unclear D gene. There are 13 residues in the CDR3. V shed 4 bases and J shed 3 bases, with 7 bases lying between them. Germline V gives CDR1 SGHDT, CDR2 YYEEEE. The chain's CDR3 is CASSGLHTGELFF. CDR3 sequence (DNA): TGTGCCAGCAGCGGCCTTCACACCGGGGAGCTGTTTTTT.

The V gene is TRBV6-5, the J gene TRBJ1-1; D is possibly TRBD1 (6 bases). Germline-derived CDR1 and CDR2 are MNHEY and SVGAGI. Trimming stripped 4 bases from V and 2 bases from J, with 11 bases between. CDR3 length equals 14 residues. CDR3 nucleotide sequence: TGTGCCAGCAGTTCCCTAGGGGGTAACACTGAAGCTTTCTTT. Its translation: CASSSLGGNTEAFF.